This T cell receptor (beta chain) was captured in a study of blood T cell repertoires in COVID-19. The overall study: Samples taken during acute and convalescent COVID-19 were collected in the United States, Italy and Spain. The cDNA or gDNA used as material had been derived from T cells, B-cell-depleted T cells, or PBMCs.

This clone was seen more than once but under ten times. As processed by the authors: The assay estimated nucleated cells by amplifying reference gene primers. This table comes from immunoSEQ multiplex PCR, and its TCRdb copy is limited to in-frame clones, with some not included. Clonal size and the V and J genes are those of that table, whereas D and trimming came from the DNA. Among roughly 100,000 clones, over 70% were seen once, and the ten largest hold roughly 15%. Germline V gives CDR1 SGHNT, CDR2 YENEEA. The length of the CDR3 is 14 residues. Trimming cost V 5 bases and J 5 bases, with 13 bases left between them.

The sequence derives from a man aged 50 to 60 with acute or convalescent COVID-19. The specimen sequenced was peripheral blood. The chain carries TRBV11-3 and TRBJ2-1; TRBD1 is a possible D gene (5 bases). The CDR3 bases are TGTGCCAGCAGCCGAGGAAGGGGCAACAATGAGCAGTTCTTC. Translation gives CASSRGRGNNEQFF.